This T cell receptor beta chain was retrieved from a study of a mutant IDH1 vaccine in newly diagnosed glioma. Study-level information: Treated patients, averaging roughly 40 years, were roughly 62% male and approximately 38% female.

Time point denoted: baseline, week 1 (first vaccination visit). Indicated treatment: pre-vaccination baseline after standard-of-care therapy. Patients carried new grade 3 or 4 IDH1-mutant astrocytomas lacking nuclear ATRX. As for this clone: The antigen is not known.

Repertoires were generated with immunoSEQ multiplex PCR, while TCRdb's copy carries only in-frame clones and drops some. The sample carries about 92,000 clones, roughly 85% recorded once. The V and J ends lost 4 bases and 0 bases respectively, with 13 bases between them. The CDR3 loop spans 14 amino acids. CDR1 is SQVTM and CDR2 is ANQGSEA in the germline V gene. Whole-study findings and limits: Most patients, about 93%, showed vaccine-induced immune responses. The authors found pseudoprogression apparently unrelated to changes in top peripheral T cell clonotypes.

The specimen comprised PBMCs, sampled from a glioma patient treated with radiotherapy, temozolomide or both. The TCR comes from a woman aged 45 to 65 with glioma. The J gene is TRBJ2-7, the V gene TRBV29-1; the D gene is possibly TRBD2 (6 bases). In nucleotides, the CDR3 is TGCAGCGTTGGCGGGGCAGGGTCCTCCTACGAGCAGTACTTC. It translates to CSVGGAGSSYEQYF.